The following is a T cell receptor beta chain sequence with its context. Its antigen is not identified. These data originate in a study of PD-1 blockade in classical Hodgkin lymphoma. Findings of the study overall: Newly diagnosed patients were said to have less baseline TCR diversity than healthy donors did. It was CD4+ TCR diversity, not CD8+, that rose significantly by C4D1.

Sequencing used immunoSEQ multiplex PCR; TCRdb keeps in-frame clones, though not all of them. The sample lists 30,000 to 35,000 clones, over 75% occurring once. The CDR3 is 13 residues long. Germline-derived CDR1 and CDR2 are MNHEY and SVGAGI. The ends were cut back, 6 bases at V and 4 bases at J, with 12 bases in the middle. Every patient relapsed after autologous stem cell transplantation, and brentuximab vedotin exposure varied. Purification of CD4+ T cells from thawed PBMCs was performed via magnetic negative selection. The TCR originated in a human donor with classical Hodgkin lymphoma. Specimen: CD4+ T cells from blood, collected at baseline. The V call is TRBV6-5, the J call TRBJ1-1; the D gene is possibly TRBD1 (6 bases). Written as DNA, the CDR3 is TGTGCCAGCAGCTCCGGGACACTCACTGAAGCTTTCTTT. It translates to CASSSGTLTEAFF.